This entry lists 31 T cell receptor beta chains sequenced from one sample in a study of graft-versus-host responses after intestinal transplantation. For these receptors, no antigen is known. Sequenced by immunoSEQ multiplex PCR; TCRdb stores in-frame clones only, minus some. Of about 48,000 clones in the sample, around 90% were seen once. The specimen was unstimulated CD4+ T cells sorted from spleen or lymph node cells, collected before transplant. The receptors here all came from a human donor who was the organ donor for an intestinal transplant.

V and J are TRBV6-4 and TRBJ2-4, with TRBD1 as a possible D gene (6 bases). Trimming shortened V by 6 bases and J by 0 bases, and 12 bases separated the two germline ends. The CDR3 runs to 15 residues. The germline V gene encodes CDR1 MRHNA and CDR2 SNTAGT. CDR3 bases: TGTGCCAGCAGGACAGGCGACTTAGCCAAAAACATTCAGTACTTC. Translated, it gives CASRTGDLAKNIQYF.

On this clone itself: This sample includes further DNA sequences coding for the same CDR3. This chain uses TRBV5-1 with TRBJ2-7; perhaps TRBD1 as D (6 bases). Germline V gene lookup returns CDR1 SGHRS and CDR2 YFSETQ. V dropped 4 bases and J dropped 4 bases, with 15 bases sitting between them. This CDR3 contains 14 residues. CDR3 sequence reads: CASSLTQGLYEQYF. The DNA for the CDR3 is TGCGCCAGCAGCCTGACACAGGGATTATACGAGCAGTACTTC.

The chain joins TRBV9 to TRBJ2-3, with unresolved D. Deletions cut 4 bases from V and 2 bases from J, with 8 bases between. CDR1 SGDLS and CDR2 YYNGEE come from the germline V gene. The CDR3 runs to 13 residues. This CDR3 is CASSPDHTDTQYF. Here the CDR3 DNA reads TGTGCCAGCAGCCCCGACCACACAGATACGCAGTATTTT.

V usage is TRBV21-1 and J usage is TRBJ2-2; TRBD2 reflects the table's D call only, with no check against the DNA. TRBV21-1 is marked as a pseudogene. This CDR3 is 17 amino acids long. CDR3 amino acids: CASSKPPAGENTGELFF. CDR3 nucleotide sequence: TGTGCCAGCAGCAAACCCCCAGCGGGAGAGAACACCGGGGAGCTGTTTTTT.

J is TRBJ2-7 and V is TRBV30; 7 bases map to TRBD1. The CDR3 has 14 amino acids. With 4 bases clipped from V and 3 bases from J, the junction kept 9 bases outside the gene matches. Looked up from germline, CDR1 is GTSNPN and CDR2 is SVGIG (reference sequence). The CDR3 nucleotides are TGTGCCTGGAAATTGGGGACAGATAACTACGAGCAGTACTTC. This translates into CAWKLGTDNYEQYF.

A single count supports this clone. The CDR3 region is CASSSPTGRYTDTQYF. The CDR3 DNA reads as TGTGCCAGCAGTTCCCCGACAGGGAGGTACACAGATACGCAGTATTTT. This chain uses TRBV28 with TRBJ2-3; TRBD1 might be the D (7 bases). With 4 bases removed from V and 2 bases from J, the gap between germline ends came to 16 bases. The V gene's germline CDR1 is MDHEN and CDR2 SYDVKM. The CDR3 sequence is 16 residues long. The full variable domain, its missing parts supplied by reference TRBV28 and TRBJ2-3, is DVKVTQSSRYLVKRTGEKVFLECVQDMDHENMFWYRQDPGLGLRLIYFSYDVKMKEKGDIPEGYSVSREKKERFSLILESASTNQTSMYLCASSSPTGRYTDTQYFGPGTRLTVL.

V gene TRBV30 combines with J gene TRBJ2-7; a weak D match, TRBD2 (5 bases). The CDR3 loop spans 14 amino acids. The V gene's germline CDR1 is GTSNPN and CDR2 SVGIG (reference sequence). V was pared by 0 bases and J by 7 bases, with 16 bases between. The CDR3 DNA reads TGTGCCTGGAGTGTCGGGTGGGGAGTAGGAGAGCAGTACTTC. Its protein product is CAWSVGWGVGEQYF.

The V call is TRBV7-3, the J call TRBJ2-5, with TRBD2 matching 14 bases. The DNA end is a closer match to TRBJ2-7, so the J assignment may be wrong. The CDR3 is made up of 15 amino acids. Germline CDR1 SGHTA, CDR2 FQGTGA. CDR3 residues: CASSPGLAGVHEQYF. CDR3 DNA: TGTGCCAGCAGCCCGGGACTAGCGGGAGTCCACGAGCAGTACTTC.

The V and J genes are TRBV7-2 and TRBJ1-3, with D unresolved. This CDR3 region has 14 residues. Germline values: CDR1 SGHTA, CDR2 FQGNSA. Between the trimmed V and J ends, which lost 5 bases and 3 bases, there was a span of 11 bases. CDR3 residues: CASSPPGFGNTIYF. In DNA, the CDR3 is TGTGCCAGCAGCCCCCCGGGATTTGGAAACACCATATATTTT.

The chain has TRBV6-5 and TRBJ2-3, with a possible D match to TRBD2 (6 bases). The CDR3 sequence is 11 residues long. With 7 bases removed from V and 7 bases from J, the gap between germline ends came to 9 bases. CDR1 and CDR2 (germline): MNHEY, SVGAGI. In nucleotides, the CDR3 is TGTGCCAGCACGGGAGATCATACGCAGTATTTT. It encodes CASTGDHTQYF.

The chain has TRBV18 and TRBJ1-1; TRBD1 matches 9 bases. The V segment lost 3 bases and the J segment 0 bases; nucleotides outside the gene matches: 5. Germline CDR1 reads KGHSH; CDR2 reads LQKENI. The CDR3 sequence is 16 residues long. CDR3 DNA: TGTGCCAGCTCACCGGGGACAGGGTTCATGAACACTGAAGCTTTCTTT. Translation: CASSPGTGFMNTEAFF.

This clone was picked up a small number of times. The same CDR3 arises from other DNA sequences in this sample as well. The gene calls are TRBV7-3 and TRBJ2-1; 9 bases line up with TRBD2. Germline loops: CDR1 SGHTA, CDR2 FQGTGA. The trim removed 0 bases at V and 6 bases at J, leaving 0 bases unmatched. The CDR3 has 14 amino acids. The CDR3 loop is CASSLTSGSNEQFF. CDR3 nucleotide sequence: TGTGCCAGCAGCTTAACTAGCGGGAGCAATGAGCAGTTCTTC.

The gene calls are TRBV5-1 and TRBJ2-1; the match to TRBD2 covers 11 bases. Germline V CDR1 and CDR2: SGHRS, YFSETQ. V trimming: 0 bases; J trimming: 9 bases; junction bases outside the gene matches: 8. This CDR3 contains 16 residues. CDR3 amino acids: CASSLVLAGGTREQFF. The CDR3 nucleotides are TGCGCCAGCAGCTTGGTCCTAGCGGGAGGAACACGTGAGCAGTTCTTC.

The V and J genes are TRBV11-3 and TRBJ2-1, with 7 bases identical to TRBD2. The V gene end was trimmed by 1 base and the J gene end by 8 bases; junction bases not matched to a gene: 17. The CDR3 runs 18 residues. Germline V gene data show CDR1 as SGHNT and CDR2 as YENEEA. The CDR3, as DNA: TGTGCCAGCAGCTTAGGACCTTTTGGTGGGAGGGCCGTGGATGAGCAGTTCTTC. Translation gives CASSLGPFGGRAVDEQFF.

The chain's CDR3 is CASSDSSKETQYF. In DNA, the CDR3 is TGTGCCAGCAGTGACTCGTCGAAAGAGACCCAGTACTTC. This rearrangement joins TRBV6-4 to TRBJ2-5, with unresolved D. V was shortened by 0 bases and J by 3 bases, with 5 bases between the two germline ends. Germline V gene sequence: CDR1 MRHNA, CDR2 SNTAGT. This CDR3 comprises 13 residues.

The chain recombines TRBV11-2 with TRBJ2-7, with a weak D call TRBD1 (6 bases). Deletions cut 5 bases from V and 2 bases from J, with 13 bases between. From germline, CDR1 is SGHAT and CDR2 FQNNGV. The CDR3 covers 14 residues. The CDR3 spells CASSPDSFAYEQYF. CDR3 DNA sequence: TGTGCCAGCAGCCCGGACAGTTTCGCCTACGAGCAGTACTTC.

The V and J genes are TRBV9 and TRBJ2-3; no firm D call. Deletions cut 0 bases from V and 12 bases from J, with 17 bases between. The CDR3 runs 14 residues. Germline assignment: CDR1 SGDLS and CDR2 YYNGEE. CDR3 DNA: TGTGCCAGCAGCGTAGATAGTTCGGCACCCCGACAGTATTTT. This codes for CASSVDSSAPRQYF. The full variable domain, in which reference TRBV9 and TRBJ2-3 provide the parts outside the CDR3, is DSGVTQTPKHLITATGQRVTLRCSPRSGDLSVYWYQQSLDQGLQFLIQYYNGEERAKGNILERFSAQQFPDLHSELNLSSLELGDSALYFCASSVDSSAPRQYFGPGTRLTVL.

V gene TRBV6-6 combines with J gene TRBJ2-1; a possible D gene is TRBD2 (6 bases). The CDR3 is made up of 14 amino acids. Trimming removed 2 bases at V and 5 bases at J, with 10 bases between. Per the germline V gene, CDR1 is MNHNY and CDR2 is SVGAGI (reference sequence). CDR3 nucleotides: TGTGCCAGCAGTTACGGAGGGACGGACAATGAGCAGTTCTTC. It yields the protein CASSYGGTDNEQFF.

V and J are TRBV5-6 and TRBJ1-2; D is undetermined. Germline CDR1 reads SGHDT; CDR2 reads YYEEEE. Trimming cost V 4 bases and J 6 bases, with 10 bases left between them. The CDR3 covers 12 residues. The CDR3 reads CASSRKANGYTF. In nucleotides, the CDR3 is TGTGCCAGCAGCCGGAAGGCGAATGGCTACACCTTC.

The chain uses TRBV7-9 and TRBJ2-3; no definite D call. V lost 7 bases and J 0 bases, leaving 8 bases between the germline ends. CDR3 length: 13 residues. The germline V gene has CDR1 SEHNR and CDR2 FQNEAQ (reference sequence). CDR3 DNA sequence: TGTGCCAGCACCTCCCAGAGCACAGATACGCAGTATTTT. The encoded protein is CASTSQSTDTQYF.

The chain employs TRBV29-1 and TRBJ1-2; 7 bases are a match to TRBD1. This CDR3 is built from 13 residues. CDR1 is SQVTM and CDR2 is ANQGSEA in the germline V gene. V was pared by 7 bases and J by 4 bases, with 9 bases of the junction left unmatched. The CDR3 loop is CSAETGRGYGYTF. CDR3 in DNA: TGCAGCGCCGAGACAGGGAGGGGCTATGGCTACACCTTC.

This clone was picked up one time. V and J are TRBV19 and TRBJ2-3, with D perhaps TRBD2 (6 bases). The ends were cut back, 1 base at V and 2 bases at J, with 7 bases in the middle. Germline CDR1 LNHDA, CDR2 SQIVND (reference sequence). The CDR3 runs 14 residues. The CDR3 DNA follows: TGTGCCAGTAGTATAGCGGGAGTCACAGATACGCAGTATTTT. It specifies CASSIAGVTDTQYF.

J is TRBJ1-3 and V is TRBV28; D gene unclear. Trimming took off 3 bases at V and 0 bases at J, with 18 bases between the two ends. This CDR3 has 18 amino acids. Germline values: CDR1 MDHEN, CDR2 SYDVKM. The CDR3: CASSFGSSDFYSGNTIYF. CDR3 DNA: TGTGCCAGCAGTTTTGGCTCGTCGGACTTCTACTCTGGAAACACCATATATTTT.

This clone was seen a handful of times. This chain uses TRBV7-3 with TRBJ1-1; tentatively, D is TRBD1 (5 bases). V lost 5 bases, J lost 0 bases, and 7 bases lay in between. This CDR3 has 13 residues. Germline values: CDR1 SGHTA, CDR2 FQGTGA. CDR3 residues: CASSQQVNTEAFF. In DNA, the CDR3 is TGTGCCAGCAGCCAACAGGTGAACACTGAAGCTTTCTTT.

The chain uses TRBV7-3 and TRBJ2-1; D is possibly TRBD2 (5 bases). The germline V gene has CDR1 SGHTA and CDR2 FQGTGA. This CDR3 comprises 18 residues. V lost 3 bases and J 0 bases, leaving 18 bases between the germline ends. This chain's CDR3 is CASSFLTSPPSSYNEQFF. The CDR3, as DNA: TGTGCCAGCAGCTTCCTTACTAGTCCCCCAAGCTCCTACAATGAGCAGTTCTTC. Combining the CDR3 with reference TRBV7-3 and TRBJ2-1 gives the whole variable domain GAGVSQTPSNKVTEKGKYVELRCDPISGHTALYWYRQSLGQGPEFLIYFQGTGAADDSGLPNDRFFAVRPEGSVSTLKIQRTERGDSAVYLCASSFLTSPPSSYNEQFFGPGTRLTVL.

This rearrangement joins TRBV28 to TRBJ2-6; D uncertain. The CDR3 sequence is 15 residues long. V was shortened by 5 bases and J by 0 bases, with 8 bases between the two germline ends. Germline CDR1 is MDHEN and CDR2 is SYDVKM. This CDR3 is CASSPQNSGANVLTF. The CDR3 DNA reads as TGTGCCAGCAGTCCCCAGAACTCTGGGGCCAACGTCCTGACTTTC.

The chain uses TRBV28 and TRBJ2-3; D gene uncertain. The CDR3 runs 14 residues. The germline V and J ends were trimmed by 3 bases and 3 bases, with 10 bases remaining between them. CDR1 is MDHEN, CDR2 SYDVKM, per germline. CDR3 sequence: CASSLSRVTDTQYF. The CDR3 nucleotides are TGTGCCAGCAGTTTGAGTAGGGTGACAGATACGCAGTATTTT.

This chain joins TRBV15 and TRBJ2-7; 7 bases map to TRBD1. Germline trimming cut 6 bases from V and 2 bases from J; bases unmatched to any gene: 7. CDR1 is LNHNV, CDR2 YYDKDF, per germline (reference sequence). The CDR3 loop spans 14 amino acids. The CDR3 nucleotides read TGTGCCACCAGGGGCTCAGGGGGTACCTACGAGCAGTACTTC. As protein: CATRGSGGTYEQYF.

V and J are TRBV7-8 and TRBJ2-7; 7 bases map to TRBD1. V lost 0 bases and J lost 0; bases outside the gene matches: 8. This CDR3 contains 17 residues. Germline CDR1 SGHVS, CDR2 FQNEAQ. The CDR3 nucleotides read TGTGCCAGCAGCTTAGCGGGTGGGGGACAGCTCTCCTACGAGCAGTACTTC. It is translated as CASSLAGGGQLSYEQYF.

This clone was picked up one time. The chain recombines TRBV4-3 with TRBJ1-3, with a possible D match to TRBD1 (5 bases). V lost 0 bases and J lost 2, with 8 bases in between. The CDR3 loop spans 15 amino acids. Per the germline V gene, CDR1 is LGHNA and CDR2 is YSLEER. The CDR3 spells CASSQEWGAGNTIYF. The CDR3 bases are TGCGCCAGCAGCCAAGAATGGGGGGCTGGAAACACCATATATTTT.

The chain couples TRBV7-2 to TRBJ2-3, with TRBD2 identical over 7 bases. Germline V CDR1 and CDR2: SGHTA, FQGNSA. After removal of 3 bases from V and 2 bases from J, the junction contained 2 bases not matched to a gene. The CDR3 is made up of 14 amino acids. The CDR3 reads CASSLGLFTDTQYF. The CDR3 DNA is TGTGCCAGCAGCTTGGGACTATTCACAGATACGCAGTATTTT.